Below, 30 T cell receptor beta chains from the same sample are listed, as sequenced in a study of blood T cell repertoires in COVID-19. Data came from immunoSEQ multiplex PCR; TCRdb stores just in-frame clones and leaves some out. Of 400,000 or so clones in the sample, around 87% were seen once. The source material was PBMCs or T cells enriched from blood (not recorded which). The receptors come from a man aged 25 to 40 who had recovered from COVID-19.

V is TRBV5-1 and J is TRBJ1-4, with 7 bases lining up with TRBD1. The CDR3 has 14 residues. Germline CDR1 reads SGHRS; CDR2 reads YFSETQ. After removal of 2 bases from V and 8 bases from J, the junction contained 6 bases not matched to a gene. The CDR3 region is CASSFDRVGEKLFF. In DNA form, the CDR3 reads TGCGCCAGCAGCTTTGACAGGGTAGGGGAAAAACTGTTTTTT.

The V gene is TRBV18, the J gene TRBJ1-2; tentative D call: TRBD1 (5 bases). The CDR3 is 21 residues long. The germline V gene encodes CDR1 KGHSH and CDR2 LQKENI. Trimming took 5 bases from V and 8 from J, leaving 39 bases between them. For the CDR3, the DNA is TGTGCCAGCTCATCCACTCTTGATCGGGTTTCGAATGCGGGGCACGAGAAGGGCTACACCTTC. Amino acids: CASSSTLDRVSNAGHEKGYTF.

V gene TRBV19 combines with J gene TRBJ2-7, with D possibly being TRBD2 (7 bases). Trimming took 1 base from V and 2 from J, leaving 12 bases between them. CDR3 length equals 15 residues. Per the germline V gene, CDR1 is LNHDA and CDR2 is SQIVND (reference sequence). The CDR3 DNA sequence: TGTGCCAGTAGTATAGCACAGGGAGGGACCTACGAGCAGTACTTC. This gives the protein CASSIAQGGTYEQYF.

This chain links TRBV5-5 with TRBJ2-1; 9 bases match TRBD1. In germline, CDR1 is SGHKS, CDR2 YYEKEE (reference sequence). The CDR3 has 15 residues. V lost 4 bases to trimming and J lost 7 bases; unmatched junction nucleotides: 9. The CDR3 coding sequence is TGTGCCAGCAGCCATCCGGGACAGGGTTATAATGAGCAGTTCTTC. It yields the protein CASSHPGQGYNEQFF.

The chain links TRBV18 to TRBJ1-1; TRBD1 agrees at 7 bases. This CDR3 has 17 amino acids. Trimming removed 3 bases from V and 0 bases from J; junction bases left unmatched: 10. Germline-derived CDR1 and CDR2 are KGHSH and LQKENI. CDR3 nucleotides: TGTGCCAGCTCACCCCCCGACAGGGAATGGGTGAACACTGAAGCTTTCTTT. It is translated as CASSPPDREWVNTEAFF.

The chain carries TRBV7-2 and TRBJ1-4; 9 nucleotides line up with TRBD1. Germline V CDR1 and CDR2: SGHTA, FQGNSA. The CDR3 is 16 residues long. With 5 bases clipped from V and 7 bases from J, the junction kept 11 bases outside the gene matches. CDR3 nucleotides: TGTGCCAGCAGCCCAAATCCGGGACAGGGATTTGAAAAACTGTTTTTT. Translated, it gives CASSPNPGQGFEKLFF.

This chain joins TRBV7-9 and TRBJ2-2; a weak D match, TRBD1 (5 bases). The CDR3 runs to 13 residues. Germline V gene lookup returns CDR1 SEHNR and CDR2 FQNEAQ (reference sequence). V was trimmed by 3 bases and J by 7 bases, leaving 9 bases between them. The CDR3 is CASSFQGSGELFF. The CDR3, as DNA: TGTGCCAGCAGCTTCCAGGGCAGCGGGGAGCTGTTTTTT.

As regards this clone: The same CDR3 is also encoded by other DNA sequences in this sample. The rearrangement uses TRBV5-1 and TRBJ2-5, with 8 positions matching TRBD1. The germline V gene encodes CDR1 SGHRS and CDR2 YFSETQ. The trim removed 4 bases at V and 5 bases at J, leaving 7 bases unmatched. This CDR3 has 14 amino acids. CDR3 in DNA: TGCGCCAGCAGCCCTGGACAGGGTGGGGAGACCCAGTACTTC. It translates to CASSPGQGGETQYF.

In its sample, this clone was seen a few times. The chain couples TRBV10-2 to TRBJ2-2; 12 nucleotides align to TRBD2. Germline CDR1 reads WSHSY; CDR2 reads SAAADI. The CDR3 totals 17 residues. V lost 7 bases to trimming and J lost 1 base; unmatched junction nucleotides: 7. Here the CDR3 reads CASMTSGGAGNTGELFF. The CDR3 region has the DNA TGCGCCAGCATGACTAGCGGGGGTGCGGGGAACACCGGGGAGCTGTTTTTT.

This chain links TRBV11-2 with TRBJ1-2, with TRBD1 matching 7 bases. CDR3 size: 14 residues. The V segment lost 0 bases and the J segment 8 bases; nucleotides outside the gene matches: 6. Looked up from germline, CDR1 is SGHAT and CDR2 is FQNNGV. The CDR3 bases are TGTGCCAGCAGCTTAGAGAGACAGGGACACGGCTACACCTTC. This sequence encodes CASSLERQGHGYTF.

This sequence joins TRBV7-8 and TRBJ1-6, with D uncertain. With 1 base removed from V and 14 bases from J, the gap between germline ends came to 12 bases. The CDR3 is made up of 13 amino acids. Germline assignment: CDR1 SGHVS and CDR2 FQNEAQ. The CDR3 nucleotides are TGTGCCAGCAGCTTAGATCCCTTTGAGGCCCTCCACTTT. Translated: CASSLDPFEALHF.

This clone appeared a single time. CDR3 sequence (DNA): TGTGCCAGTAGTTCACGACCCGCCCAGGGAACAGATACGCAGTATTTT. Encoded protein: CASSSRPAQGTDTQYF. The chain recombines TRBV19 with TRBJ2-3; maybe TRBD1 (5 bases). In germline, CDR1 is LNHDA, CDR2 SQIVND (reference sequence). The V gene lost 5 bases and the J gene lost 3 bases, with 18 bases spanning the gap. The CDR3 consists of 16 residues.

The V gene is TRBV20-1, the J gene TRBJ2-7, with 7 bases matching TRBD2. This CDR3 has 15 amino acids. Per the germline V gene, CDR1 is DFQATT and CDR2 is SNEGSKA (reference sequence). V lost 3 bases, J lost 1 base, and 9 bases stayed unmatched. CDR3: CSASGAGVVSYEQYF. The CDR3 DNA reads as TGCAGTGCTAGTGGGGCGGGAGTAGTGTCCTACGAGCAGTACTTC.

The chain uses TRBV30 and TRBJ2-4, with 9 bases fitting TRBD2. The CDR3 is made up of 15 amino acids. After removal of 3 bases from V and 3 bases from J, the junction contained 6 bases not matched to a gene. Looked up from germline, CDR1 is GTSNPN and CDR2 is SVGIG (reference sequence). CDR3 amino acids: CAWRRATSGKNIQYF. In DNA, the CDR3 is TGTGCCTGGAGAAGAGCGACTAGCGGCAAAAACATTCAGTACTTC.

The chain has TRBV29-1 and TRBJ1-4; TRBD1 agrees at 9 bases. Losses at the gene ends were 5 bases for V and 4 bases for J; bases not matched to a gene: 5. The CDR3 length is 14 residues. Germline V CDR1 and CDR2: SQVTM, ANQGSEA. This CDR3 reads CSVKQGALNEKLFF. CDR3 DNA: TGCAGCGTTAAACAGGGGGCCCTTAATGAAAAACTGTTTTTT.

The V gene is TRBV30, the J gene TRBJ2-5, with D maybe TRBD1 (5 bases). The germline CDR1 and CDR2 sequences are GTSNPN and SVGIG (reference sequence). Between the trimmed V and J ends, which lost 4 bases and 5 bases, there was a span of 11 bases. The CDR3 contains 12 residues. The CDR3 loop is CAWTGYSETQYF. CDR3 nucleotide sequence: TGTGCCTGGACAGGGTACTCGGAGACCCAGTACTTC. The variable domain in full, with the rest retrieved from reference TRBV30 and TRBJ2-5, is SQTIHQWPATLVQPVGSPLSLECTVEGTSNPNLYWYRQAAGRGLQLLFYSVGIGQISSEVPQNLSASRPQDRQFILSSKKLLLSDSGFYLCAWTGYSETQYFGPGTRLLVL.

The V and J genes are TRBV5-8 and TRBJ2-2; TRBD2 is a possible D gene (5 bases). Germline loops: CDR1 SGHTS, CDR2 YDEGEE. The CDR3 loop spans 16 amino acids. V gave up 2 bases and J gave up 4 bases, with 15 bases separating them. The CDR3 reads CASSLRIGEPTGELFF. CDR3 coding DNA: TGTGCCAGCAGCTTAAGAATCGGGGAGCCCACCGGGGAGCTGTTTTTT.

The V gene is TRBV28, the J gene TRBJ1-5; D is undetermined. The CDR3 length is 11 residues. V lost 3 bases and J lost 6, with 3 bases in between. Germline V gene lookup returns CDR1 MDHEN and CDR2 SYDVKM. CDR3 DNA sequence: TGTGCCAGCAGTTTGAGTCAGCCCCAGCATTTT. As protein: CASSLSQPQHF.

V is TRBV6-5 and J is TRBJ1-2, with 7 bases that match TRBD1. Germline trimming cut 6 bases from V and 2 bases from J; bases unmatched to any gene: 6. There are 14 residues in the CDR3. Per the germline V gene, CDR1 is MNHEY and CDR2 is SVGAGI. For the CDR3, the DNA is TGTGCCAGCAGCGAGCGACAGGGAAACTATGGCTACACCTTC. Residues: CASSERQGNYGYTF.

The chain joins TRBV18 to TRBJ1-2; no firm D call. The V gene lost 1 base and the J gene lost 3 bases, with 15 bases spanning the gap. CDR3 length: 16 residues. The germline gives CDR1 KGHSH, CDR2 LQKENI. CDR3 region: CASSPQVSRSDYGYTF. The CDR3 bases are TGTGCCAGCTCACCACAGGTTTCTAGGAGCGACTATGGCTACACCTTC.

In DNA form, the CDR3 reads TGTGCTAGTGGTTTGGACTTAACGGGGGGCTACACCTTC. Protein sequence: CASGLDLTGGYTF. The chain is built from TRBV12-5 and TRBJ1-2; D not resolved. With 1 base removed from V and 8 bases from J, the gap between germline ends came to 11 bases. CDR1 and CDR2 from the germline V gene are LGHNT and FRNRAP. There are 13 residues in the CDR3.

This chain joins TRBV13 and TRBJ2-5; a weak D match, TRBD2 (6 bases). CDR1 is PRHDT, CDR2 FYEKMQ, per germline (reference sequence). Trimming stripped 1 base from V and 5 bases from J, with 8 bases between. This CDR3 spans 13 amino acids. The CDR3 loop reads CASSLEGRETQYF. Written as DNA, the CDR3 is TGTGCCAGCAGCTTAGAGGGGAGGGAGACCCAGTACTTC.

This clone occurred once. The chain combines TRBV6-5 with TRBJ1-5, with no clear D. The CDR3 sequence is 11 residues long. Per germline, CDR1 MNHEY and CDR2 SVGAGI. The ends were cut back, 7 bases at V and 7 bases at J, with 8 bases in the middle. The CDR3 spells CASTTGQPQHF. CDR3 DNA sequence: TGTGCCAGCACGACCGGGCAGCCCCAGCATTTT.

The V gene is TRBV11-2, the J gene TRBJ2-1, with 11 nucleotides matching TRBD2. Germline trimming cut 5 bases from V and 0 bases from J; bases unmatched to any gene: 3. In germline, CDR1 is SGHAT, CDR2 FQNNGV. The CDR3 spans 16 residues. The chain's CDR3 is CASSATSGSSYNEQFF. The DNA for the CDR3 is TGTGCCAGCAGCGCAACTAGCGGGAGCTCCTACAATGAGCAGTTCTTC.

Concerning this clone itself: Different DNA sequences within this sample yield the same CDR3. V gene TRBV18 combines with J gene TRBJ2-3; possible D gene TRBD2, 6 bases. The CDR3 totals 13 residues. CDR1 and CDR2 from the germline V gene are KGHSH and LQKENI. V dropped 3 bases and J dropped 5 bases, with 9 bases sitting between them. The CDR3 protein is CASSPPGGDTQYF. The CDR3 region has the DNA TGTGCCAGCTCACCCCCCGGGGGAGATACGCAGTATTTT.

The V gene is TRBV7-8, the J gene TRBJ2-7; 7 nucleotides agree with TRBD2. This CDR3 comprises 15 residues. Germline V gene lookup returns CDR1 SGHVS and CDR2 FQNEAQ. The junction had 6 bases not matched to a gene; V was cut back by 2 bases and J by 2 bases. DNA for the CDR3: TGTGCCAGCAGCTTACGGCGGGAGAACACCTACGAGCAGTACTTC. Translation: CASSLRRENTYEQYF.

The sample holds a few counts of this clone. The CDR3 DNA reads as TGTGCCAGTAGAAGGACTAGCGGGGCCTACGAGCAGTACTTC. Translation gives CASRRTSGAYEQYF. This chain uses TRBV19 with TRBJ2-7, with 12 bases lining up with TRBD2. Per the germline V gene, CDR1 is LNHDA and CDR2 is SQIVND (reference sequence). Trimming took 6 bases from V and 2 from J; bases not matched to a gene: 2. CDR3 length: 14 amino acids. The complete variable domain, with remaining parts taken from reference TRBV19 and TRBJ2-7, reads DGGITQSPKYLFRKEGQNVTLSCEQNLNHDAMYWYRQDPGQGLRLIYYSQIVNDFQKGDIAEGYSVSREKKESFPLTVTSAQKNPTAFYLCASRRTSGAYEQYFGPGTRLTVT.

The CDR3 region has the DNA TGTGCCAGCGGGAGGGAGTTCTTC. It specifies CASGREFF. V and J are TRBV21-1 and TRBJ2-1; the DNA was not compared with TRBD2, the D call given in the table. TRBV21-1 is assigned pseudogene status. The CDR3 contains 8 residues.

The V call is TRBV4-1, the J call TRBJ1-2; TRBD1 aligns across 8 bases. From germline, CDR1 is MGHRA and CDR2 YSYEKL. There are 16 residues in the CDR3. Unmatched junction bases numbered 13, after V lost 3 bases and J lost 7 bases. The CDR3 DNA reads TGCGCCAGCAGCCAGTCGACCGGGACAGGTTGGGCTGGCTACACCTTC. Residues: CASSQSTGTGWAGYTF.

The chain recombines TRBV19 with TRBJ1-1; D remains unclear. This CDR3 has 14 amino acids. Per germline, CDR1 LNHDA and CDR2 SQIVND (reference sequence). Deletions cut 5 bases from V and 3 bases from J, with 13 bases between. The CDR3 loop is CASSRNLEDTEAFF. In DNA, the CDR3 is TGTGCCAGTAGTCGGAACCTAGAGGACACTGAAGCTTTCTTT.